This TCR beta chain originates from a study of cytomegalovirus exposure and HLA in healthy donors. This CDR3 has 20 residues. Germline values: CDR1 SGHVS, CDR2 FQNEAQ. With V trimmed by 2 bases and J by 0 bases, 13 bases remained unmatched. PCR used 60 Vbeta primers and 13 Jbeta primers. In the original workflow: Later reanalysis found 80 million or so unique TCR beta chains, around 9.9 million of them shared. Assay used: immunoSEQ multiplex PCR; TCRdb lists only in-frame clones, some missing. V and J calls and clone size are those listed in that table; D and trimming were worked out from the DNA. Of approximately 190,000 clones in the sample, roughly 70% were seen once.

This chain connects TRBV7-8 to TRBJ1-4; TRBD1 matches at 9 bases. Sequenced: PBMCs. The sequence was obtained from a woman aged 25 to 39 in good health and CMV-seronegative. CDR3: CASSLWWSGQGRPTNEKLFF. DNA of the CDR3: TGTGCCAGCAGCTTATGGTGGTCGGGACAGGGACGGCCAACTAATGAAAAACTGTTTTTT.